These 28 T cell receptor beta chains came from one sample sequenced in a study of beta chain features in type 1 diabetes. Overall study results and limits: For Type 1 diabetes patients, all four CD4+ subsets carried TCRB CDR3s that were moderately but significantly shorter.

Expressed TCRB transcripts were sequenced after all isolated RNA was converted to cDNA. Sequencing used immunoSEQ multiplex PCR; TCRdb keeps in-frame clones, though not all of them. The repertoire holds around 600,000 clones, with roughly an eighth as singletons. Their antigens are not known. Sample: naive CD4+ T cells from blood. The origin of the receptors is a man in his thirties or forties with type 1 diabetes.

This clone was observed a handful of times. The DNA of the CDR3 is TGTGCCAGCAGTGGAGGAAGGTTTACTTCCTACGAGCAGTACTTC. Amino acid sequence: CASSGGRFTSYEQYF. The chain employs TRBV7-9 and TRBJ2-7; tentatively, D is TRBD2 (5 bases). This CDR3 has 15 residues. The V gene lost 6 bases and the J gene lost 1 base, with 16 bases spanning the gap. Germline V CDR1 and CDR2: SEHNR, FQNEAQ (reference sequence).

The V and J genes are TRBV2 and TRBJ1-5, with unresolved D. Trimming stripped 6 bases from V and 0 bases from J, with 9 bases between. The CDR3 totals 14 residues. Germline CDR1 SNHLY, CDR2 FYNNEI. CDR3 bases: TGTGCCAGCAGCTGGCGGGGTAGCAATCAGCCCCAGCATTTT. It is translated as CASSWRGSNQPQHF.

This clone came up a few times. V is TRBV7-8 and J is TRBJ2-2; perhaps TRBD2 as D (5 bases). Germline V gives CDR1 SGHVS, CDR2 FQNEAQ. This CDR3 spans 13 amino acids. V lost 2 bases to trimming and J lost 4 bases, with 5 bases between them. DNA of the CDR3: TGTGCCAGCAGCTTACGGGGCACCGGGGAGCTGTTTTTT. Translation gives CASSLRGTGELFF.

The V gene is TRBV29-1, the J gene TRBJ2-1; possibly TRBD1 or TRBD2 for D (6 bases each). V was shortened by 7 bases and J by 6 bases, with 13 bases between the two germline ends. This CDR3 region has 12 residues. Germline V gives CDR1 SQVTM, CDR2 ANQGSEA. CDR3 residues: CSARGAINEQFF. The CDR3 DNA reads as TGCAGCGCGAGGGGGGCGATCAATGAGCAGTTCTTC.

This clone was seen a few times. The chain joins TRBV18 to TRBJ1-6, with D maybe TRBD1 (6 bases). The CDR3 runs 16 residues. Trimming took 4 bases from V and 5 from J, leaving 15 bases between them. Germline-derived CDR1 and CDR2 are KGHSH and LQKENI. The CDR3 loop reads CASSLDRQVNNSPLHF. CDR3 in DNA: TGTGCCAGCTCACTAGACAGACAGGTGAATAATTCACCCCTCCACTTT.

V gene TRBV15 combines with J gene TRBJ1-5; no clear D. This CDR3 region has 16 residues. Trimming took 4 bases from V and 4 from J, leaving 17 bases between them. The V gene's germline CDR1 is LNHNV and CDR2 YYDKDF (reference sequence). CDR3 sequence (DNA): TGTGCCACCAGCACCGATCTAGGAGTCCTTAATCAGCCCCAGCATTTT. It is translated as CATSTDLGVLNQPQHF.

This chain connects TRBV5-1 to TRBJ1-4; the D is unclear. This CDR3 is 14 amino acids long. V lost 4 bases, J lost 0 bases, and 7 bases lay in between. Germline V CDR1 and CDR2: SGHRS, YFSETQ. CDR3 DNA sequence: TGCGCCAGCAGCCAGCTTGCAACTAATGAAAAACTGTTTTTT. It codes for CASSQLATNEKLFF.

This clone has more than one count but fewer than ten. The chain joins TRBV6-5 to TRBJ1-2; D is unclear. V was cut by 2 bases and J by 8 bases, with 12 bases left in between. The V gene's germline CDR1 is MNHEY and CDR2 SVGAGI. This CDR3 is built from 13 residues. In DNA form, the CDR3 reads TGTGCCAGCAGTTACGGACCTGCGTTGGGCTACACCTTC. It specifies CASSYGPALGYTF.

This clone was picked up a small number of times. The CDR3 DNA reads TGTGCCTGGAGTGACGGATTGGGGGAGACCCAGTACTTC. Protein sequence: CAWSDGLGETQYF. The rearrangement joins TRBV30 to TRBJ2-5; no clear D. Germline V gene data show CDR1 as GTSNPN and CDR2 as SVGIG (reference sequence). Trimming pared 1 base from V and 5 bases from J, leaving 11 bases between. The CDR3 totals 13 residues. Together with reference TRBV30 and TRBJ2-5, the CDR3 gives the full variable domain: SQTIHQWPATLVQPVGSPLSLECTVEGTSNPNLYWYRQAAGRGLQLLFYSVGIGQISSEVPQNLSASRPQDRQFILSSKKLLLSDSGFYLCAWSDGLGETQYFGPGTRLLVL.

This clone was detected only a few times. The gene calls are TRBV18 and TRBJ1-2; 7 positions match TRBD1. Per the germline V gene, CDR1 is KGHSH and CDR2 is LQKENI. The V gene end was trimmed by 3 bases and the J gene end by 2 bases; junction bases not matched to a gene: 9. The CDR3 has 16 residues. CDR3 nucleotide sequence: TGTGCCAGCTCACCGAGCGAGGGGGCTCTGAACTATGGCTACACCTTC. Translating gives CASSPSEGALNYGYTF.

V usage is TRBV10-3 and J usage is TRBJ1-4, with TRBD1 matching 7 bases. The CDR3 has 14 residues. J was trimmed by 5 bases and V by 7 bases; bases with no gene match: 7. CDR1 and CDR2 from the germline V gene are ENHRY and SYGVKD. Written as DNA, the CDR3 is TGTGCCATCATCTTAGGACAGGTCAATGAAAAACTGTTTTTT. It encodes CAIILGQVNEKLFF.

This clone was recorded a few times. V usage is TRBV9 and J usage is TRBJ1-1; no firm D call. CDR3 length: 18 residues. Germline CDR1 is SGDLS and CDR2 is YYNGEE. V lost 4 bases and J lost 1, with 23 bases in between. The CDR3 sequence: CASSPRLGGLNQNTEAFF. CDR3 nucleotide sequence: TGTGCCAGCAGCCCACGACTAGGAGGGTTAAATCAGAACACTGAAGCTTTCTTT.

The chain employs TRBV6-5 and TRBJ1-1; no clear D. Trimming removed 8 bases at V and 5 bases at J, with 9 bases between. The CDR3 contains 11 residues. Germline values: CDR1 MNHEY, CDR2 SVGAGI. CDR3: CASEGGTEAFF. CDR3 DNA sequence: TGTGCCAGCGAAGGAGGAACTGAAGCTTTCTTT.

This sequence joins TRBV28 and TRBJ2-7, with D perhaps matching TRBD2 (5 bases). Germline V gene data show CDR1 as MDHEN and CDR2 as SYDVKM. V lost 3 bases to trimming and J lost 1 base, with 10 bases between them. The CDR3 spans 14 residues. CDR3 sequence: CASSFGVGSYEQYF. The DNA of the CDR3 is TGTGCCAGCAGTTTCGGGGTAGGGTCCTACGAGCAGTACTTC.

This clone has a handful of counts. The V gene is TRBV6-5, the J gene TRBJ2-3, with 9 nucleotides matching TRBD2. The junction had 4 bases not matched to a gene; V was cut back by 2 bases and J by 4 bases. Per germline, CDR1 MNHEY and CDR2 SVGAGI. The CDR3 loop spans 15 amino acids. In DNA form, the CDR3 reads TGTGCCAGCAGTTACGGACTAGCGAGTGCAGATACGCAGTATTTT. The encoded protein is CASSYGLASADTQYF.

This rearrangement joins TRBV5-4 to TRBJ2-1; TRBD2 aligns across 9 bases. The ends lost 0 bases at V and 4 bases at J; junction bases unmatched: 2. CDR3 length: 15 amino acids. Looked up from germline, CDR1 is SGHNT and CDR2 is YYREEE (reference sequence). The CDR3 nucleotides are TGTGCCAGCAGCTTGGACACTAGCGGGTACAATGAGCAGTTCTTC. Its translation: CASSLDTSGYNEQFF.

The chain recombines TRBV19 with TRBJ2-2, with 9 bases aligning to TRBD1. V dropped 10 bases and J dropped 3; count of bases not matched to a gene: 3. The CDR3 consists of 13 residues. The germline V gene encodes CDR1 LNHDA and CDR2 SQIVND (reference sequence). The CDR3 bases are TGTGCCACCCGGGACAGGGACACCGGGGAGCTGTTTTTT. It specifies CATRDRDTGELFF.

The CDR3 reads CATSRGAARRYYGYTF. In nucleotides, the CDR3 is TGTGCCACCAGCAGGGGGGCAGCTCGGAGATACTATGGCTACACCTTC. This chain connects TRBV15 to TRBJ1-2; perhaps TRBD1 as D (6 bases). The CDR3 contains 16 residues. The V gene's germline CDR1 is LNHNV and CDR2 YYDKDF (reference sequence). Trimming took off 3 bases at V and 3 bases at J, with 17 bases between the two ends. The variable domain in full, completed from reference TRBV15 and TRBJ1-2, reads DAMVIQNPRYQVTQFGKPVTLSCSQTLNHNVMYWYQQKSSQAPKLLFHYYDKDFNNEADTPDNFQSRRPNTSFCFLDIRSPGLGDTAMYLCATSRGAARRYYGYTFGSGTRLTVV.

The table lists this clone with a few counts. The chain carries TRBV29-1 and TRBJ1-2, with a tentative D call TRBD1 (6 bases). The germline gives CDR1 SQVTM, CDR2 ANQGSEA. Between the trimmed V and J ends, which lost 4 bases and 5 bases, there was a span of 26 bases. The CDR3 is 17 residues long. The CDR3: CSVGHYRQRGTWYGYTF. As DNA, the CDR3 is TGCAGCGTTGGACACTATCGGCAGAGGGGGACTTGGTATGGCTACACCTTC.

V and J are TRBV19 and TRBJ2-5; 7 bases match TRBD2. Trimming cost V 3 bases and J 5 bases; bases outside gene matches: 6. This CDR3 is 14 amino acids long. Germline CDR1 LNHDA, CDR2 SQIVND (reference sequence). This CDR3 is CASSISQGGETQYF. The CDR3 DNA follows: TGTGCCAGTAGTATTTCGCAGGGAGGGGAGACCCAGTACTTC.

The rearrangement uses TRBV6-5 and TRBJ2-5; TRBD2 aligns across 8 bases. The germline V gene has CDR1 MNHEY and CDR2 SVGAGI. The CDR3 spans 14 residues. The ends lost 5 bases at V and 4 bases at J; junction bases unmatched: 6. In DNA, the CDR3 is TGTGCCAGCAGTCCCCTCAGCGGGGGAGAGACCCAGTACTTC. Amino acids: CASSPLSGGETQYF.

This clone was seen a few times. V gene TRBV7-9 combines with J gene TRBJ1-2; 7 positions agree with TRBD1. In germline, CDR1 is SEHNR, CDR2 FQNEAQ (reference sequence). The CDR3 runs 12 residues. The V and J ends lost 5 bases and 7 bases, in that order; junction bases with no gene match: 4. Written as DNA, the CDR3 is TGTGCCAGCAGCCCTACAGGGGTTGGCTACACCTTC. Amino acid sequence: CASSPTGVGYTF.

V and J are TRBV27 and TRBJ2-7; TRBD1 aligns across 8 bases. V dropped 6 bases and J dropped 2; count of bases not matched to a gene: 9. The germline gives CDR1 MNHEY, CDR2 SMNVEV (reference sequence). The CDR3 covers 15 residues. CDR3 bases: TGTGCCAGCAGAAATGGACAGGGTTTAGCCTACGAGCAGTACTTC. This gives the protein CASRNGQGLAYEQYF.

The genes are TRBV10-3 and TRBJ1-1, with 7 bases identical to TRBD1. Germline V gives CDR1 ENHRY, CDR2 SYGVKD. J was trimmed by 1 base and V by 9 bases; bases with no gene match: 5. The CDR3 has 13 amino acids. Here the CDR3 reads CAIARQGNTEAFF. The CDR3 bases are TGTGCCATAGCTCGACAGGGGAACACTGAAGCTTTCTTT.

This clone has just a few counts. The gene calls are TRBV7-6 and TRBJ2-3; tentatively, D is TRBD1 (6 bases). V lost 4 bases and J lost 2, with 10 bases in between. The germline V gene has CDR1 SGHVS and CDR2 FNYEAQ. The CDR3 covers 14 residues. The CDR3 region is CASSSGQPTDTQYF. The CDR3, as DNA: TGTGCCAGCAGCTCCGGACAGCCCACAGATACGCAGTATTTT. Combining the CDR3 with reference TRBV7-6 and TRBJ2-3 gives the whole variable domain GAGVSQSPRYKVTKRGQDVALRCDPISGHVSLYWYRQALGQGPEFLTYFNYEAQQDKSGLPNDRFSAERPEGSISTLTIQRTEQRDSAMYRCASSSGQPTDTQYFGPGTRLTVL.

In its sample, this clone was seen a few times. The chain recombines TRBV2 with TRBJ2-3, with 9 nucleotides matching TRBD2. V gave up 4 bases and J gave up 4 bases; unmatched junction bases: 6. The CDR3 length is 15 residues. Germline V gene sequence: CDR1 SNHLY, CDR2 FYNNEI. The CDR3 nucleotides are TGTGCCAGCAGTGCAGAGGGCGGGGGGGCAGATACGCAGTATTTT. The encoded protein is CASSAEGGGADTQYF.

The V gene is TRBV7-2, the J gene TRBJ2-1; 11 nucleotides line up with TRBD2. With V trimmed by 5 bases and J by 5 bases, 8 bases remained unmatched. Germline loops: CDR1 SGHTA, CDR2 FQGNSA. The CDR3 totals 16 residues. As DNA, the CDR3 is TGTGCCAGCAGCCTGCGCCTAGCGGGGGGTAACAATGAGCAGTTCTTC. This translates into CASSLRLAGGNNEQFF.

This clone showed up just a few times. The V and J genes are TRBV9 and TRBJ2-7; 7 bases are a match to TRBD1. From germline, CDR1 is SGDLS and CDR2 YYNGEE. The V gene end was trimmed by 3 bases and the J gene end by 6 bases; junction bases not matched to a gene: 9. This CDR3 comprises 14 residues. CDR3 coding DNA: TGTGCCAGCAGCGATACCTTGACAGGGACCGAGCAGTACTTC. Translation gives CASSDTLTGTEQYF.